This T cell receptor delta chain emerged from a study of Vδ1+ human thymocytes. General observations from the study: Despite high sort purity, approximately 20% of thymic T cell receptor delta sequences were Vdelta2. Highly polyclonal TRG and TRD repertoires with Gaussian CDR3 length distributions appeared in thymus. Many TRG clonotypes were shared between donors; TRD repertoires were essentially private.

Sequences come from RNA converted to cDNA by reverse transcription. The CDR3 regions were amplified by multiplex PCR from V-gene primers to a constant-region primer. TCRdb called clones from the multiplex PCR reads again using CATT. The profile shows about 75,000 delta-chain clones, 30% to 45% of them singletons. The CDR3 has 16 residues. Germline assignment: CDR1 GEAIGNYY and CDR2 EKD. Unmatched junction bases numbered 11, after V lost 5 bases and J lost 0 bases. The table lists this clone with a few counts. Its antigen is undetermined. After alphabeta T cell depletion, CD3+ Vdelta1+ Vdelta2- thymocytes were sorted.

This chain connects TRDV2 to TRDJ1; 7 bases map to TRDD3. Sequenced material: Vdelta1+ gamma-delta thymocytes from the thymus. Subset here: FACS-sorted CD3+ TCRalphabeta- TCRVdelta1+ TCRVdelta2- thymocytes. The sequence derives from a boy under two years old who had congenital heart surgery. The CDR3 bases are TGTGCCTGTGGTCCTAAGAGGGGGATCGACACCGATAAACTCATCTTT. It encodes CACGPKRGIDTDKLIF.